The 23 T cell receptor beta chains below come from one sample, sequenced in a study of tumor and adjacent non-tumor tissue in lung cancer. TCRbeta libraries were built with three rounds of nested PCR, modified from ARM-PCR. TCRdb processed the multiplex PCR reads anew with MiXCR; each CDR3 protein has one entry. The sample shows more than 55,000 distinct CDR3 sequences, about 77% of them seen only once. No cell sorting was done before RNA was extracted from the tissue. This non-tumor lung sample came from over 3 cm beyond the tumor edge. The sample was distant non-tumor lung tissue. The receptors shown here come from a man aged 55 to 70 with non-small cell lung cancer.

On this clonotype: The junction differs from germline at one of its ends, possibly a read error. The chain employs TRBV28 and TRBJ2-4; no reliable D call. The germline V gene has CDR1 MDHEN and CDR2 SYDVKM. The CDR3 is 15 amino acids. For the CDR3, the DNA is TGCGCCACCGGCGGCCGGGCTGGAGCCAAAAGCATTCAATACTTC. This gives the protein CATGGRAGAKSIQYF.

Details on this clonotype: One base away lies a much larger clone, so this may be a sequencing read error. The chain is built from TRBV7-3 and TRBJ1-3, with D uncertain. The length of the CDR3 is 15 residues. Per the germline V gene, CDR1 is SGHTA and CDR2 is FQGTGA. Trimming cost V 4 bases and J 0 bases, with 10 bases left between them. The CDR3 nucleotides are TGTGCCAGCAGCTCTGGCAGATCCTCTGGAAACACCATATATTTT. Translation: CASSSGRSSGNTIYF.

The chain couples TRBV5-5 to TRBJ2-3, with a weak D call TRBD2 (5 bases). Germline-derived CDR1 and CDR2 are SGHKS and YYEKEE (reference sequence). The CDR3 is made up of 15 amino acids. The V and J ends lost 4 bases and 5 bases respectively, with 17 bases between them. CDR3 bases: TGTGCCAGCAGCCAGTGTGGAGAGCGGCTAGATACGCAGTATTTT. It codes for CASSQCGERLDTQYF.

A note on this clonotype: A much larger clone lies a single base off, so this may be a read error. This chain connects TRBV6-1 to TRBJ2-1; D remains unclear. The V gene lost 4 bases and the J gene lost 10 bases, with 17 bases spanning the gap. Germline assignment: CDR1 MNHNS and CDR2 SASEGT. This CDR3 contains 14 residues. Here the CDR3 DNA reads TGTGCCAGCAGTGTCTATCCCCCCGCACCCGAGCAGTTCTTC. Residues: CASSVYPPAPEQFF.

The CDR3 spells CASSQLAGCTDTQYF. The CDR3, as DNA: TGCGCCAGCAGCCAGCTAGCGGGATGTACAGATACGCAGTATTTT. The rearrangement uses TRBV5-1 and TRBJ2-3, with 9 bases that match TRBD2. The V segment lost 4 bases and the J segment 3 bases; nucleotides outside the gene matches: 6. Germline lookup yields CDR1 SGHRS and CDR2 YFSETQ. There are 15 residues in the CDR3.

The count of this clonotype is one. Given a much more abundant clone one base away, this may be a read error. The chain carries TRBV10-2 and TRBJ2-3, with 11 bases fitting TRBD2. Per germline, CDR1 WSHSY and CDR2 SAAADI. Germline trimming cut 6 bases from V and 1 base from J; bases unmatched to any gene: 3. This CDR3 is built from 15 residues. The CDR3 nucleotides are TGCGCCAGCAGAATAGCGGGAGGGCGCACAGATACGCAGTATTTT. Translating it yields CASRIAGGRTDTQYF.

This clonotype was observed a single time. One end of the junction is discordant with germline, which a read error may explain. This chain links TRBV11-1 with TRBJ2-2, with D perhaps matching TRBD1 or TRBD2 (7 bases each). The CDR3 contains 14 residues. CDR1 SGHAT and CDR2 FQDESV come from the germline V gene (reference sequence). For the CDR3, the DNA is TGTCTCAGCCGACGACAGGGAGGGACCGGGGAGCTGCTTTTT. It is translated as CLSRRQGGTGELLF.

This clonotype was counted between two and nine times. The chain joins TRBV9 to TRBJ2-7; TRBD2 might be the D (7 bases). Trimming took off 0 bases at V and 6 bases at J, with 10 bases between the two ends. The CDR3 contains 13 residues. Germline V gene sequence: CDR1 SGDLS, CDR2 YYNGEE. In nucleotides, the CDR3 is TGTGCCAGCAGCGTAGCGGGGGGCCGCGAGCAGTACTTC. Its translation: CASSVAGGREQYF.

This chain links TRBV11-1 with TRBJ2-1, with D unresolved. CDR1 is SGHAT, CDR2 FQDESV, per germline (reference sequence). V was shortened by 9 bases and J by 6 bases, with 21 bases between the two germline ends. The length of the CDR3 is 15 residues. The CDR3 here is CARSLDTYNTNEQFF. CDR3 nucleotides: TGTGCCAGGAGCCTCGACACCTATAACACCAATGAGCAGTTCTTC.

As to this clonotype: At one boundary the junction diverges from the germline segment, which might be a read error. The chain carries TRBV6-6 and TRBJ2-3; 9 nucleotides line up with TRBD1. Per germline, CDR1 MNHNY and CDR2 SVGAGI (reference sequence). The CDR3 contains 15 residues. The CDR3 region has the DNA TGTGCGAGCAGGGGGACAGGGAAGTACACAGATACGCAGTATTTT. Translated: CASRGTGKYTDTQYF.

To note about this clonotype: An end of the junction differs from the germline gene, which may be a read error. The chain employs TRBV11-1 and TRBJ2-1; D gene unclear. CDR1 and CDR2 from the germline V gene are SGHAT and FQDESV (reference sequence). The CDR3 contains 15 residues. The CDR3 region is CASSFDTYGTNGQFF. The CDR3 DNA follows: TGTGCCAGCAGCTTCGACACATATGGCACCAATGGGCAGTTCTTC.

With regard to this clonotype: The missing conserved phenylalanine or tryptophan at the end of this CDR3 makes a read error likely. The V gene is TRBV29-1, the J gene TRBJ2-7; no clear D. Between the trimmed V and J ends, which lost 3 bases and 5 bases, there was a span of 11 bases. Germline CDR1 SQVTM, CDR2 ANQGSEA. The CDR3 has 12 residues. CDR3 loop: CSVEYSRNEQYL. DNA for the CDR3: TGCAGCGTTGAGTACAGTAGGAACGAGCAGTACTTA.

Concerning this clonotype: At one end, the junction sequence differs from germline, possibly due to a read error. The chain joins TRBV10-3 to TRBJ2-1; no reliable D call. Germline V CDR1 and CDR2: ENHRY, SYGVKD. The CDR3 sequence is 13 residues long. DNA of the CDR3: TGTGCCATGAGTGAGCCCCCGGGTGGTAAGCAGTTCTTC. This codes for CAMSEPPGGKQFF.

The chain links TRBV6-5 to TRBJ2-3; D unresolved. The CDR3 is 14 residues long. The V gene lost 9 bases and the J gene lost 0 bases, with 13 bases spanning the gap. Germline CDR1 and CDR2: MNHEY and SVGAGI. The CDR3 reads CASRPVVSTDTQYF. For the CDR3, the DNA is TGTGCCAGTCGCCCGGTGGTTAGCACAGATACGCAGTATTTT.

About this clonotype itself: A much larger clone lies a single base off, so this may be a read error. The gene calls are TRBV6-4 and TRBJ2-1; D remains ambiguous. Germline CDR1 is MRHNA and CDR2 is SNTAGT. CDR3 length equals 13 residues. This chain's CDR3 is CASSELGPGEQLF. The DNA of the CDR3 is TGTGCCAGCAGTGAATTAGGGCCCGGTGAGCAGTTATTC.

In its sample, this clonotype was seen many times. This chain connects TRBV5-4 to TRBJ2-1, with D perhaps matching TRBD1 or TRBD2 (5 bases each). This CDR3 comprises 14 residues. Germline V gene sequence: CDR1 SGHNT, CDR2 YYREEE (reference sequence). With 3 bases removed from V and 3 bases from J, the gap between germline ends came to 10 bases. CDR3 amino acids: CASSSGTDYNEQFF. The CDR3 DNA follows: TGTGCCAGCAGCTCCGGGACGGACTACAATGAGCAGTTCTTC.

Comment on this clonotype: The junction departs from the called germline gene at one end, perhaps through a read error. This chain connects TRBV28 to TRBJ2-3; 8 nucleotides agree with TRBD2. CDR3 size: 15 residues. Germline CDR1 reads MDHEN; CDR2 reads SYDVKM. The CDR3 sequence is CVTVLAAPNGDKQYF. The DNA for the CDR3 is TGTGTCACCGTACTAGCGGCCCCCAACGGGGATAAGCAGTATTTT.

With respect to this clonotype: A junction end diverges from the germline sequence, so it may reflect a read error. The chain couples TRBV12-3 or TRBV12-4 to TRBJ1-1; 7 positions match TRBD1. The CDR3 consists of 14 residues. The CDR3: CSSSLSTGNTEAFF. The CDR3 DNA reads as TGTTCCAGCAGTTTATCGACAGGGAACACTGAAGCTTTCTTC.

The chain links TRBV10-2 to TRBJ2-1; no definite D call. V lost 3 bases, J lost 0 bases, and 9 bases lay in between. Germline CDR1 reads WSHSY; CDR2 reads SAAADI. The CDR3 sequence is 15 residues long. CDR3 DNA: TGCGCCAGCAGTGATGGTATAAACTCCTACAATGAGCAGTTCTTC. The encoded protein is CASSDGINSYNEQFF.

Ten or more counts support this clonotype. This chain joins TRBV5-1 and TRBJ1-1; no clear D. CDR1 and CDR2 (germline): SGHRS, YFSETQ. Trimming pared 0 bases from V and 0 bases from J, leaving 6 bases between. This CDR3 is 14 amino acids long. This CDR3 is CASSLDSLNTEAFF. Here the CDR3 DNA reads TGCGCCAGCAGCTTGGACAGCCTGAACACTGAAGCTTTCTTT.

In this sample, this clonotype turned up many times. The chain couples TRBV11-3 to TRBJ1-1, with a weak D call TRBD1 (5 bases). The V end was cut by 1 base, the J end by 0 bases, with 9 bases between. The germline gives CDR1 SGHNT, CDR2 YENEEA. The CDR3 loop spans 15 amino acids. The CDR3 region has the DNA TGTGCCAGCAGCTTAGGAGGGGATCTGAACACTGAAGCTTTCTTT. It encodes CASSLGGDLNTEAFF.

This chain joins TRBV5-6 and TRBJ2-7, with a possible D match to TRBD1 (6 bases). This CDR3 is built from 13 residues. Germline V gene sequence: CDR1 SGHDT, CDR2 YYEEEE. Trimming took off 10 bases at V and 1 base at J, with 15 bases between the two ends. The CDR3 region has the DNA TGTGCCGGCAACCGGACAGTGTCCTACGAGCAGTACTTC. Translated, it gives CAGNRTVSYEQYF.

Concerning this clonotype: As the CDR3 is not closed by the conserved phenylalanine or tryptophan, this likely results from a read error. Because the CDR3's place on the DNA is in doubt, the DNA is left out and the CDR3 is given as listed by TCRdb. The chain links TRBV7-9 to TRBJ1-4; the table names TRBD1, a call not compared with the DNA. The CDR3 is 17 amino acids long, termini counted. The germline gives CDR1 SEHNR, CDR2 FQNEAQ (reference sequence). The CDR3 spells CASSLDGGFPTNEKLSS.